These T cell receptor beta chains were read from a single sample in a study of post-analysis software for immune sequencing data. TCRdb re-analysed the PCR reads in MiXCR, keeping a single row per CDR3 protein. The sample has about 820,000 distinct CDR3 sequences, around 50% seen once; the top ten hold approximately 4.2%. What was sequenced was blood. Receptor source: a girl between 10 and 17 years old with multiple sclerosis. CDR3s include the opening cysteine and the closing phenylalanine or tryptophan. D genes are given only for firm matches. Size is omitted from some rows. Given values are once, few, many or a class for expanded clones.

D gene	J gene	V gene	clone size	CDR3 DNA	CDR3 protein
.	TRBJ2-1	TRBV20-1	few	TGCAGTGCTATAATCTGGACCGCAACACCTAGCTCCTACAATGAGCAGTTCTTC	CSAIIWTATPSSYNEQFF
TRBD1	TRBJ1-5	TRBV27	.	TGTGCCAGCAGCCCCGATTGGACAGGGAATCAGCCCCAGCATTTT	CASSPDWTGNQPQHF
.	TRBJ1-1	TRBV20-1	.	TGCAGTGCTAGCGGCAGAGCCCGCTTCATTATGAACACTGAAGCTTTCTTT	CSASGRARFIMNTEAFF
TRBD2	TRBJ2-1	TRBV5-1	once	TGCGCCAGCAGCGGAATCCCGACTAGCGGGAAGTTAGGATACAATGAGCAGTTCTTC	CASSGIPTSGKLGYNEQFF
.	TRBJ2-7	TRBV7-9	.	TGTGCCAGCAGCTTAATAAGTCTGGGGAGCTCCTACGAGCAGTACTTC	CASSLISLGSSYEQYF
TRBD1	TRBJ2-1	TRBV20-1	.	TGCAGTGCTCATGTATACAGGGGCTCCTACAATGAGCAGTTCTTC	CSAHVYRGSYNEQFF
.	TRBJ1-2	TRBV7-2	few	TGTGCCAGCAGCTTACAGGGGCCCGACCTAGGCTATGGCTACACCTTC	CASSLQGPDLGYGYTF
TRBD1	TRBJ1-2	TRBV6-5	few	TGTGCCAGCAGTCTCCGGGACAGAGGCGGCTATGGCTACACCTTC	CASSLRDRGGYGYTF
TRBD1	TRBJ2-7	TRBV3-1	.	TGTGCCAGCAGCCAAGGGACAGGGGTATTCTACGAGCAGTACTTC	CASSQGTGVFYEQYF
TRBD2	TRBJ2-1	TRBV3-1	.	TGTGCCAGCAGCTCCCATAGCGGACGGGGGGGAGGCAATGAGCAGTTCTTC	CASSSHSGRGGGNEQFF
.	TRBJ2-5	TRBV18	few	TGTGCCAGCTCACCCGGGGCCGGAGGAGGGACCCAGTACTTC	CASSPGAGGGTQYF
.	TRBJ2-7	TRBV7-2	.	TGTGCCAGCAGCTTGAGTTTTCCAGACCACCGAGGGTACGAGCAGTACTTC	CASSLSFPDHRGYEQYF
.	TRBJ2-7	TRBV20-1	.	TGCAGTGCTATAGTTAACCTCCCGGGCGAGCAGTACTTC	CSAIVNLPGEQYF
TRBD1	TRBJ1-2	TRBV29-1	.	TGCAGCGTTGGACAACAGGGGGTCTATGGCTACACCTTC	CSVGQQGVYGYTF
TRBD2	TRBJ2-1	TRBV5-6	.	TGTGCCAGCAGTTTGAAACCGGGACTAGCCCCCTACAATGAGCAGTTCTTC	CASSLKPGLAPYNEQFF
TRBD1	TRBJ2-7	TRBV7-8	.	TGTGCCAGCAGCTCAAGTAGTTGGACAGGGGCCGGACTGAACGAGCAGTACTTC	CASSSSSWTGAGLNEQYF
.	TRBJ2-7	TRBV29-1	many	TGCAGCGTTGAAGCACGGGACTCCTACGAGCAGTACTTC	CSVEARDSYEQYF
TRBD2	TRBJ2-7	TRBV7-2	.	TGTACCAGCAGCCGCGATGGGGGGGGAATCTCCTACGAGCAGTACTTC	CTSSRDGGGISYEQYF
.	TRBJ2-3	TRBV15	.	TGTGCCACCAGCAGAGATGTCGAGAATACGCAGTATTTT	CATSRDVENTQYF
.	TRBJ2-1	TRBV7-2	few	TGTGCCAGCAGCACCACCGGGACGCCTTACAATGAGCAGTTCTTC	CASSTTGTPYNEQFF
.	TRBJ1-1	TRBV20-1	few	TGCAGTGCCGAGACAGGCTCTGAAGCTTTCTTT	CSAETGSEAFF
.	TRBJ1-6	TRBV6-5	.	TGTGCCAGCAGTTACGGCCAGGAGAGCTCCTATAATTCACCCCTCCACTTT	CASSYGQESSYNSPLHF
.	TRBJ1-2	TRBV12-3/TRBV12-4	few	TGTGCCAGCAGCCAAGGTCTCTATGGCTACACCTTC	CASSQGLYGYTF
.	TRBJ1-1	TRBV29-1	.	TGCAGCGTCGTTAAATCGACTGACGAAGCTTTCTTT	CSVVKSTDEAFF
TRBD1	TRBJ2-1	TRBV6-1	.	TGTGCCAGCAGTGCTCGGACAGGATGGGGCAATGAGCAGTTCTTC	CASSARTGWGNEQFF
TRBD1	TRBJ2-5	TRBV5-1	.	TGCGCCAGCAGTAAACGGGACAGGCAAGAGACCCAGTACTTC	CASSKRDRQETQYF
.	TRBJ2-5	TRBV15	few	TGTGCCACCAGCAGGTTAAAAGAGACCCAGTACTTC	CATSRLKETQYF
TRBD2	TRBJ2-1	TRBV9	.	TGTGCCAGCAGCTCCGGACCTAGCGGGGGTTACAATGAGCAGTTCTTC	CASSSGPSGGYNEQFF
.	TRBJ2-4	TRBV25-1	.	TGTGCCAGCAGTACGAGCGCAAACATTCAGTACTTC	CASSTSANIQYF
TRBD1	TRBJ2-5	TRBV20-1	few	TGCAGCCCAACGGACAGGGGAAGATTGGGGCCACTTCAAGAGACCCAGTACTTC	CSPTDRGRLGPLQETQYF
.	TRBJ1-2	TRBV20-1	.	TGCAGTGCTAGAGGGTCTGCAGGGGACGGGGCCGGGTATGGCTACACCTTC	CSARGSAGDGAGYGYTF
TRBD1	TRBJ2-1	TRBV20-1	few	TGCAGTGCTAGCGGACAGGGGGAAGGAACCTACAATGAGCAGTTCTTC	CSASGQGEGTYNEQFF
.	TRBJ1-2	TRBV6-5	.	.	CASSFLAVGFSYGHTF
TRBD1	TRBJ2-6	TRBV12-3/TRBV12-4	few	TGTGCCAGCAGTCCCGGGACAGGGACCTCTGGGGCCAACGTCCTGACTTTC	CASSPGTGTSGANVLTF
.	TRBJ1-4	TRBV2	.	TGTGCCAGCAGTTCCTTACAGGGTTTGAGTGAAAAACTGTTTTTT	CASSSLQGLSEKLFF
.	TRBJ2-3	TRBV14	.	TGTGCCAGCAGTCCAGACGGTCTAGCGTTCCCAGATACGCAGTATTTT	CASSPDGLAFPDTQYF
.	TRBJ2-5	TRBV3-1	once	TGTGCCAGCAGCCAAGACCTCGGAAAGGGGCAAGAGACCCAGTACTTC	CASSQDLGKGQETQYF
.	TRBJ1-2	TRBV29-1	.	TGCAGCGTTGAAGCGGCACTAGATGGCTACACCTTC	CSVEAALDGYTF
TRBD2	TRBJ2-3	TRBV20-1	.	TGCAGTGCTAGAGGTGGGACTAGCGGGAGATCGGATACGCAGTATTTT	CSARGGTSGRSDTQYF
.	TRBJ1-2	TRBV5-5	.	TGTGCCAGCAGCAGCTTTTTGGATGACTATGGCTACACCTTC	CASSSFLDDYGYTF
.	TRBJ2-3	TRBV24-1	.	TGTGCCACCAGTGACCAAACAATATCGGCGACGCAGTATTTT	CATSDQTISATQYF
.	TRBJ2-7	TRBV20-1	few	TGCAGTGCTAGAGTCTGGGCGATGAGCTCCTACGAGCAGTACTTC	CSARVWAMSSYEQYF
TRBD1	TRBJ1-4	TRBV18	.	TGTGCCAGCTCACCCTTTGAGGGGGCAGGGAATGAAAAACTGTTTTTT	CASSPFEGAGNEKLFF
TRBD1	TRBJ2-5	TRBV5-1	.	TGCGCCAGCAGCGTAAACAGGGGCGCAGTGGAGACCCAGTACTTC	CASSVNRGAVETQYF
TRBD1	TRBJ1-2	TRBV29-1	.	TGCAGCGTTGAAGGGGGGAATCGGGACAGCAAGCGCTACACCTTC	CSVEGGNRDSKRYTF
.	TRBJ2-5	TRBV7-2	few	TGTGCCAGCAGCTTACGATGGGGAGAGACCCAGTACTTC	CASSLRWGETQYF
.	TRBJ1-5	TRBV29-1	.	TGCAGCGTCAGTTGGGGGAGTGGACAGCCCCAGCATTTT	CSVSWGSGQPQHF
.	TRBJ2-7	TRBV29-1	.	TGCAGCGTTGAAGATTGGGGGAATGAGCAGTACTTC	CSVEDWGNEQYF
TRBD2	TRBJ2-7	TRBV7-9	.	TGTGCCAGCAGCCCGCCCAGCGGGAGCCTGTACGGGCAGTACTTC	CASSPPSGSLYGQYF
.	TRBJ2-1	TRBV24-1	.	TGTGCCACCAGTGATCCCGGACTCGGGGTCAATGAGCAGTTCTTC	CATSDPGLGVNEQFF
.	TRBJ2-1	TRBV20-1	.	TGCAGTGCTTATTTAGGCAATGAGCAGTTCTTC	CSAYLGNEQFF
.	TRBJ1-2	TRBV11-2	.	TGTGCCAGCGGGGGTAGTGGCTATGGCTACACCTTC	CASGGSGYGYTF
TRBD1	TRBJ2-1	TRBV12-3/TRBV12-4	.	TGTGCCAGCAGGATGACAGGGGGCCGGGAGCAGTTCTTC	CASRMTGGREQFF
TRBD2	TRBJ2-1	TRBV7-9	.	TGTGCCAGCAGCTTAGGACTAGCGGGCCCCAATGAGCAGTTCTTC	CASSLGLAGPNEQFF
TRBD1	TRBJ1-2	TRBV7-9	few	TGTGCCAGCAGCGCCGGGACAGGGTTTGTTTTCTATGGCTACACCTTC	CASSAGTGFVFYGYTF